Listed below are T cell receptor beta chains from one sample, sequenced in a study of shared clonotypes between healthy human individuals. Profiled with immunoSEQ multiplex PCR; TCRdb holds only in-frame clones, not every one. The repertoire holds a few million clones, with about 92% as singletons. Sequencing used naive CD4+ T cells from PBMCs. Source of these receptors: a man aged 18 to 29 in good health. Some clones in this sample may be carry-over from other donors' samples. Both conserved end residues are part of each CDR3. The D gene is left open where the match is weak.

v_call	d_call	j_call	cdr3_aa
TRBV14	-	TRBJ1-2	CASSPQRSYGYTF
TRBV18	-	TRBJ2-1	CASSPNGAKSYNEQFF
TRBV14	-	TRBJ1-6	CASSPHIDSPLHF
TRBV5-4	-	TRBJ1-1	CASSTDRDTEAFF
TRBV6-5	-	TRBJ2-7	CASSYSRVEEKYF
TRBV9	-	TRBJ2-5	CASSVGMEETQYF
TRBV19	-	TRBJ1-2	CASIPSIRGHGYTF
TRBV7-2	-	TRBJ2-2	CASSLEGGTGELFF
TRBV11-2	-	TRBJ2-7	CASSLAPETEQYF
TRBV7-3	TRBD2	TRBJ2-2	CASSLEAGASTGELFF
TRBV7-3	TRBD1	TRBJ2-1	CASSLTGTGYNEQFF
TRBV4-1	-	TRBJ2-5	CASSQDLPGMETQYF
TRBV2	TRBD1	TRBJ1-2	CASSSSDRENYGYTF
TRBV7-3	-	TRBJ1-1	CASSSPHPPGESEAFF
TRBV6-4	TRBD1	TRBJ1-5	CARWDRGRLNQPQHF
TRBV28	-	TRBJ1-2	CASSRPDGAYGYTF
TRBV6-1	-	TRBJ1-4	CASRDNEKLFF
TRBV11-2	-	TRBJ2-5	CASSLDWGSGRETQYF
TRBV19	TRBD2	TRBJ2-5	CASSNPGTSGETQYF
TRBV7-9	TRBD1	TRBJ2-2	CASSLGTGAETGELFF
TRBV6-5	-	TRBJ2-2	CASLDSGPGELFF
TRBV30	-	TRBJ1-1	CAWTQQGNTEAFF
TRBV2	TRBD2	TRBJ2-1	CASSGTSEGFF
TRBV12-5	-	TRBJ2-3	CASGLVVGTSTDTQYF
TRBV28	-	TRBJ1-4	CASSTLDGEKLFF
TRBV7-8	TRBD1	TRBJ2-7	CASSPFQGALGEQYF
TRBV7-9	TRBD1	TRBJ1-2	CASSPLDRGLDGYTF
TRBV28	TRBD1	TRBJ2-7	CASSFPRTGIIYEQYF
TRBV29-1	-	TRBJ1-5	CSVPGGGGQPQHF
TRBV5-5	-	TRBJ2-6	CASSLRRALSGANVLTF
TRBV7-3	-	TRBJ2-5	CASSSAPSETQYF
TRBV21-1	-	TRBJ1-2	CASSKNPRTGARYGYTF
TRBV11-2	-	TRBJ1-1	CASSLVLGQNTEAFF
TRBV7-3	-	TRBJ1-1	CASSSSGRDTEAFF
TRBV5-4	-	TRBJ2-3	CASSLPSTDTQYF
TRBV28	TRBD2	TRBJ2-4	CASSLPRVAGGGAAKNIQYF
TRBV2	-	TRBJ2-6	CASTSQGISGANVLTF